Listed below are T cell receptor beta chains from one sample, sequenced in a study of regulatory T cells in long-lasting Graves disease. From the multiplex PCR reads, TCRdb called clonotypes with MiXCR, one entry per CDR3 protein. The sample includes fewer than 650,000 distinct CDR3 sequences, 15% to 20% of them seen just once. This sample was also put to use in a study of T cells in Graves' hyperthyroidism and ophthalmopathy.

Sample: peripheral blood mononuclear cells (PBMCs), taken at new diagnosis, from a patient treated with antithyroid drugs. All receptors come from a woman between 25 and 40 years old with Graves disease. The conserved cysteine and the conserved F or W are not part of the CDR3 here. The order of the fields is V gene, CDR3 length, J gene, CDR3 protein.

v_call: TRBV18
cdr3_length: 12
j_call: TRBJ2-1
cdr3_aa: ASSPAGGNNEQF

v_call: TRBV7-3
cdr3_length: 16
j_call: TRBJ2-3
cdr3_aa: ASSSKGLLAGEADTQY

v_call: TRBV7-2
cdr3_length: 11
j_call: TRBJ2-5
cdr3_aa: ASSFGLGETQY

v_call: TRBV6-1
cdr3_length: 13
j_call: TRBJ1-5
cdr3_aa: ASRTFQGGHQPQH

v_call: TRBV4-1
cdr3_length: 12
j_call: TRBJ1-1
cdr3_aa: ASSQEGRDRGRL

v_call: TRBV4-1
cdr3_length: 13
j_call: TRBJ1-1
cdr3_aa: ASSQDGRPTVEAF

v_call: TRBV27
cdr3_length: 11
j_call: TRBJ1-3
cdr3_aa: ASRGAGENTIY

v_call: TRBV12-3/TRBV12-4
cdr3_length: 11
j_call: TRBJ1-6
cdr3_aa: ASSLALNSPLH

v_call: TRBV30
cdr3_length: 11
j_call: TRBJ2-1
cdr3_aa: AWGLELDNEQF

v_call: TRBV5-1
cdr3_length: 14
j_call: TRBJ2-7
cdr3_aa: ASSLASSGSMYEQY